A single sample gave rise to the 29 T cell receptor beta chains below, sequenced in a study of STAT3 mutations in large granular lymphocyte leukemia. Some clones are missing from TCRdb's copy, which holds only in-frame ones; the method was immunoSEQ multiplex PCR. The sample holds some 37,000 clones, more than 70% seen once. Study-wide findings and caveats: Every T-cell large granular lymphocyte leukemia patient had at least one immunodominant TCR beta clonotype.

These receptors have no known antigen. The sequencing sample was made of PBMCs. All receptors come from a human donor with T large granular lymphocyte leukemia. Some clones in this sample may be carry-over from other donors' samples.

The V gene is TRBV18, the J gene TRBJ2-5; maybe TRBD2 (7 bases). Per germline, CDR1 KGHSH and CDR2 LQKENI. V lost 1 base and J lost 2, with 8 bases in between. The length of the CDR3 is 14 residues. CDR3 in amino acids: CASSPQGGQETQYF. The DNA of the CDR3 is TGTGCCAGCTCACCACAGGGGGGGCAAGAGACCCAGTACTTC. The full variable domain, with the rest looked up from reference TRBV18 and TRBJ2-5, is NAGVMQNPRHLVRRRGQEARLRCSPMKGHSHVYWYRQLPEEGLKFMVYLQKENIIDESGMPKERFSAEFPKEGPSILRIQQVVRGDSAAYFCASSPQGGQETQYFGPGTRLLVL.

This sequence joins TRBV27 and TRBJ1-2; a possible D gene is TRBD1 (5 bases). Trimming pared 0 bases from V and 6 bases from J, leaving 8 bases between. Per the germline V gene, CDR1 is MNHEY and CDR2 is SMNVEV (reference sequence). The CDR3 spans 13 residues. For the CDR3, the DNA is TGTGCCAGCAGTTTATCCGGGGGACATGGCTACACCTTC. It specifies CASSLSGGHGYTF.

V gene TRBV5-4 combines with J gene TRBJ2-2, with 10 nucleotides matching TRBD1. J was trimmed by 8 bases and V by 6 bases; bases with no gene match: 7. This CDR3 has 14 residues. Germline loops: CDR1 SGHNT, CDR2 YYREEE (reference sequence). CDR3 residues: CASKGTGAGGELFF. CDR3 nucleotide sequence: TGTGCCAGCAAGGGGACAGGGGCTGGAGGGGAGCTGTTTTTT.

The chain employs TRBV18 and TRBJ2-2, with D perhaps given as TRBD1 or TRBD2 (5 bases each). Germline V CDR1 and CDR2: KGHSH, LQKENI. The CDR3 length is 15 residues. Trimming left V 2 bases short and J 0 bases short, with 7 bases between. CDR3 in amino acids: CASSPRGPNTGELFF. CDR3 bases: TGTGCCAGCTCACCAAGGGGACCGAACACCGGGGAGCTGTTTTTT.

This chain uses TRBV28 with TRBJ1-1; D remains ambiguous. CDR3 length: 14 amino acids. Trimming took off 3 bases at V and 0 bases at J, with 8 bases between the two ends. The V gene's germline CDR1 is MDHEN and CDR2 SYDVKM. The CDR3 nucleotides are TGTGCCAGCAGTTTGCCAAGAATGAACACTGAAGCTTTCTTT. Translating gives CASSLPRMNTEAFF.

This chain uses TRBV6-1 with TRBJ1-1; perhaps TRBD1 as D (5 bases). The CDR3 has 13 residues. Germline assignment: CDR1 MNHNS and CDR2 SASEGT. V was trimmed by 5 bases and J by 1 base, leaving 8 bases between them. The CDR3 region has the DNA TGTGCCAGCAGTCGACAGTCGAACACTGAAGCTTTCTTT. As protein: CASSRQSNTEAFF.

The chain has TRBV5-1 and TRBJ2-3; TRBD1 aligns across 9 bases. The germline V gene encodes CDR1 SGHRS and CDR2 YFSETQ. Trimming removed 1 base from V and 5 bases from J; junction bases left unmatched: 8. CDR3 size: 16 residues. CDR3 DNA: TGCGCCAGCAGCTTGAGGGTGGGACAGGGCCGAGATACGCAGTATTTT. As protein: CASSLRVGQGRDTQYF.

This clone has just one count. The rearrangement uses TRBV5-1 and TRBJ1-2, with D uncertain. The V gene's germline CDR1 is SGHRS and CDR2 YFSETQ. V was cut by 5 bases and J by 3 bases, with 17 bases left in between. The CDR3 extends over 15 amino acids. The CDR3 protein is CASSSKGSEDYGYTF. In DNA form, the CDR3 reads TGCGCCAGCAGTTCCAAAGGGTCTGAGGACTATGGCTACACCTTC.

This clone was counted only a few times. In nucleotides, the CDR3 is TGTGCCAGCAGCTCTGACAGCGCATTCGTAGGTGGCTACACCTTC. Translation: CASSSDSAFVGGYTF. This rearrangement joins TRBV11-2 to TRBJ1-2; perhaps TRBD1 as D (5 bases). The CDR3 spans 15 residues. The V and J ends lost 4 bases and 7 bases respectively, with 19 bases between them. Germline CDR1 is SGHAT and CDR2 is FQNNGV.

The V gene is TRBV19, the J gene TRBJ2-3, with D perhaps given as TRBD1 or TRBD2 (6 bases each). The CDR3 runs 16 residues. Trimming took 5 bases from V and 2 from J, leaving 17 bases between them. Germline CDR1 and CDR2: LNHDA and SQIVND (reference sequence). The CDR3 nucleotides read TGTGCCAGTAGTCCCCCCAGTGGGGGGCTCACAGATACGCAGTATTTT. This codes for CASSPPSGGLTDTQYF. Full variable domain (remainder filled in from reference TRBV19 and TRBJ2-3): DGGITQSPKYLFRKEGQNVTLSCEQNLNHDAMYWYRQDPGQGLRLIYYSQIVNDFQKGDIAEGYSVSREKKESFPLTVTSAQKNPTAFYLCASSPPSGGLTDTQYFGPGTRLTVL.

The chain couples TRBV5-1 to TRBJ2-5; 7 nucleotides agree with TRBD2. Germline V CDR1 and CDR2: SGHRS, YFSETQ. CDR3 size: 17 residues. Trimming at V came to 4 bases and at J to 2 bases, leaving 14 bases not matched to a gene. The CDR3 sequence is CASSMGGLGLGQETQYF. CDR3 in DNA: TGCGCCAGCAGCATGGGAGGGTTAGGTTTGGGGCAAGAGACCCAGTACTTC.

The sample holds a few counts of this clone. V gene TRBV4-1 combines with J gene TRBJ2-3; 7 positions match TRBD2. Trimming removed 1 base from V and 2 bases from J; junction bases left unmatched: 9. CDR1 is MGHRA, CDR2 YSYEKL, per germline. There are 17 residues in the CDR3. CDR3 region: CASSQVPAGVPTDTQYF. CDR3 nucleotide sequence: TGCGCCAGCAGCCAAGTCCCCGCGGGGGTACCCACAGATACGCAGTATTTT.

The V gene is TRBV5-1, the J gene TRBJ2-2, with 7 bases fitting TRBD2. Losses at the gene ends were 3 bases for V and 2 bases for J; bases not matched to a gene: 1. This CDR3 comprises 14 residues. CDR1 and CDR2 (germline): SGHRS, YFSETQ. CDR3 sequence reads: CASSSGLNTGELFF. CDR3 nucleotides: TGCGCCAGCAGCTCGGGACTAAACACCGGGGAGCTGTTTTTT.

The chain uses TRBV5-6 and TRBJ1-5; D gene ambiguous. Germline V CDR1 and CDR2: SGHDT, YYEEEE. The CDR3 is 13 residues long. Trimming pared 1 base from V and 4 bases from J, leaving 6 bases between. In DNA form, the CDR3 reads TGTGCCAGCAGCTTGTGGGGAAATCAGCCCCAGCATTTT. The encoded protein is CASSLWGNQPQHF.

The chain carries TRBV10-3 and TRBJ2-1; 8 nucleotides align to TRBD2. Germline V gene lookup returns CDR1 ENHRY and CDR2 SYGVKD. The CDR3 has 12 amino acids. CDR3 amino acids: CATGRGSNEQFF. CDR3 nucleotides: TGTGCTACCGGGAGGGGGTCGAATGAGCAGTTCTTC.

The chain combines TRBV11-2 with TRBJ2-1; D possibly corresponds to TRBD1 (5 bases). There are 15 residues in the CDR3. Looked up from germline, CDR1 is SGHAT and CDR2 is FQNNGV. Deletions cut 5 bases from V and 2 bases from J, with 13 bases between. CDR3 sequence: CASSPSQGTYNEQFF. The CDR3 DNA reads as TGTGCCAGCAGCCCATCCCAGGGCACCTACAATGAGCAGTTCTTC.

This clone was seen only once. CDR3 DNA sequence: TGTGCCAGCCAGGACAGGCGGGATCAGCCCCAGCATTTT. Its translation: CASQDRRDQPQHF. This rearrangement joins TRBV6-1 to TRBJ1-5, with TRBD1 matching 7 bases. Germline trimming cut 8 bases from V and 5 bases from J; bases unmatched to any gene: 6. This CDR3 region has 13 residues. Germline assignment: CDR1 MNHNS and CDR2 SASEGT.

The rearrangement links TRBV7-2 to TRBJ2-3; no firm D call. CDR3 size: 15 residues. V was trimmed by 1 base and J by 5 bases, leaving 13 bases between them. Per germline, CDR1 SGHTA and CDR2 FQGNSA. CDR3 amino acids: CASSLDVTPVDTQYF. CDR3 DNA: TGTGCCAGCAGCTTAGATGTGACGCCCGTAGATACGCAGTATTTT.

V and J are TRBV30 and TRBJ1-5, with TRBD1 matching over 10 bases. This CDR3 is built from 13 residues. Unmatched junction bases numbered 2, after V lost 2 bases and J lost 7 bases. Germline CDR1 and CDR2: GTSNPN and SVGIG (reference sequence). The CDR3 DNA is TGTGCCTGGAGTCGGACAGGGGGACAGCCCCAGCATTTT. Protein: CAWSRTGGQPQHF.

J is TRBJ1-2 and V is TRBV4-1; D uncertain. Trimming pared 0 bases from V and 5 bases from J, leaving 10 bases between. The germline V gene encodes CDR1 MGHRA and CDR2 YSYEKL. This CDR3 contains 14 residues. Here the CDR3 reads CASSQDHGVYGYTF. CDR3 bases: TGCGCCAGCAGCCAAGATCACGGGGTGTATGGCTACACCTTC.

The CDR3: CASSLGLAGNTDTQYF. CDR3 DNA sequence: TGCGCCAGCAGCTTGGGACTAGCGGGGAACACAGATACGCAGTATTTT. The V gene is TRBV5-1, the J gene TRBJ2-3; 11 positions agree with TRBD2. The V gene end was trimmed by 0 bases and the J gene end by 2 bases; junction bases not matched to a gene: 2. The CDR3 is made up of 16 amino acids. Germline V gene sequence: CDR1 SGHRS, CDR2 YFSETQ.

The CDR3 reads CASIAEELRAFF. In nucleotides, the CDR3 is TGTGCCAGCATCGCGGAGGAGCTTCGAGCTTTCTTT. The V call is TRBV6-5, the J call TRBJ1-1; no firm D call. V lost 7 bases and J 10 bases, leaving 16 bases between the germline ends. CDR3 length: 12 amino acids. Germline CDR1 MNHEY, CDR2 SVGAGI.

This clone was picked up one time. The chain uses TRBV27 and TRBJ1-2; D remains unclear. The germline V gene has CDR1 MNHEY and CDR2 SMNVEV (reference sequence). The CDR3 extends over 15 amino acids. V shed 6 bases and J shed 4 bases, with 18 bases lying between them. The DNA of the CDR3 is TGTGCCAGCAGCGAATGGGCGGGCGCCGCCTATGGCTACACCTTC. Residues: CASSEWAGAAYGYTF.

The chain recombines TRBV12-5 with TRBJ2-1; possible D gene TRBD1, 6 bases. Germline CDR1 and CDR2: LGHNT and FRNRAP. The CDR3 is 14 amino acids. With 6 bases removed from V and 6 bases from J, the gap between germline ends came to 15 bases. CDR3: CASGAGTWANEQFF. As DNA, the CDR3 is TGTGCTAGTGGGGCCGGGACATGGGCCAATGAGCAGTTCTTC.

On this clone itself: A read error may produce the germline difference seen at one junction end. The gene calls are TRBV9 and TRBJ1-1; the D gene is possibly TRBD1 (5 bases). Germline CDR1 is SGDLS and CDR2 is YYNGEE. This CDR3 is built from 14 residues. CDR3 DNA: TGTGCCAGCAGCTCAGGGAGGGAGAACGCTGAAGCTTTCTTT. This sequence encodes CASSSGRENAEAFF.

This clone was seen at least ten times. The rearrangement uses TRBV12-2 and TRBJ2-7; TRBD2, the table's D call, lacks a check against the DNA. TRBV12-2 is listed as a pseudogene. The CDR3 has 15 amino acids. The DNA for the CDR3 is TGTGCACTGCTCGGGATTTATAGAGGCTCCTACGAGCAGTACGTC. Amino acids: CALLGIYRGSYEQYV.

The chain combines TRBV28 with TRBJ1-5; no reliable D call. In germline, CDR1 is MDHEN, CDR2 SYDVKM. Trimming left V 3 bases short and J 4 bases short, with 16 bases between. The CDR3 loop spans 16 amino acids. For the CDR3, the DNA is TGTGCCAGCAGTTTTAGAGTCAGCCCCCTTAATCAGCCCCAGCATTTT. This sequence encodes CASSFRVSPLNQPQHF. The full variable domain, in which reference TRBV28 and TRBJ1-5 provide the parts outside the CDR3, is DVKVTQSSRYLVKRTGEKVFLECVQDMDHENMFWYRQDPGLGLRLIYFSYDVKMKEKGDIPEGYSVSREKKERFSLILESASTNQTSMYLCASSFRVSPLNQPQHFGDGTRLSIL.

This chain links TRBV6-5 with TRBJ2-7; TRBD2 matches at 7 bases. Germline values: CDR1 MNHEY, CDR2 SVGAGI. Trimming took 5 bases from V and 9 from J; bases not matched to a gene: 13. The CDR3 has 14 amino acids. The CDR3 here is CASSAGLAGARQYV. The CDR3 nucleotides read TGTGCCAGCAGTGCCGGCTTGGCGGGAGCCCGGCAGTACGTC.

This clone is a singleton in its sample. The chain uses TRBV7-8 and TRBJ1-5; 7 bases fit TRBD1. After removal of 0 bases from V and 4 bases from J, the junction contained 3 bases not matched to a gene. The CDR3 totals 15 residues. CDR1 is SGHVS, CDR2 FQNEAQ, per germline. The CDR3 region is CASSLAPGGNQPQHF. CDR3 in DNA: TGTGCCAGCAGCTTAGCGCCAGGGGGTAATCAGCCCCAGCATTTT.